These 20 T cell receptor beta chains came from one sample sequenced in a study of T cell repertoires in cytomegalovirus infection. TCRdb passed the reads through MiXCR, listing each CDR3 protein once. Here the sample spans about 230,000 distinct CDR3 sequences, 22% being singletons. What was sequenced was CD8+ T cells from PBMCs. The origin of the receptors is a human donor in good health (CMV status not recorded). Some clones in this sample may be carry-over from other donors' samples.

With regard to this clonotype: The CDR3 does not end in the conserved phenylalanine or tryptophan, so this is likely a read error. CDR3 in amino acids: CASSPGTSGVNEQFL. The DNA of the CDR3 is TGTGCCAGCAGTCCCGGGACTAGCGGAGTCAATGAGCAGTTCCTC. This chain joins TRBV12-3 or TRBV12-4 and TRBJ2-1; 11 bases map to TRBD2. The CDR3 has 15 residues. The ends lost 5 bases at V and 6 bases at J; junction bases unmatched: 6.

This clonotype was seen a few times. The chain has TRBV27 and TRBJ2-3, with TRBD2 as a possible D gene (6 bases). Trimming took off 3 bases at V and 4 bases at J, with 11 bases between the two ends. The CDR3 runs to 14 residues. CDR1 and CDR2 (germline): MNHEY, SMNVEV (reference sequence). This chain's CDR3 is CASSFKAGPDTQYF. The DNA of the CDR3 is TGTGCCAGCAGTTTCAAGGCGGGGCCAGATACGCAGTATTTT.

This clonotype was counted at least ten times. CDR3 bases: TGTGCCAGCAGCTCGCCCGGGCCTGAAGCTTTCTTT. It encodes CASSSPGPEAFF. The V gene is TRBV7-2, the J gene TRBJ1-1; D is ambiguous. With 4 bases removed from V and 6 bases from J, the gap between germline ends came to 9 bases. Per the germline V gene, CDR1 is SGHTA and CDR2 is FQGNSA. CDR3 length: 12 residues.

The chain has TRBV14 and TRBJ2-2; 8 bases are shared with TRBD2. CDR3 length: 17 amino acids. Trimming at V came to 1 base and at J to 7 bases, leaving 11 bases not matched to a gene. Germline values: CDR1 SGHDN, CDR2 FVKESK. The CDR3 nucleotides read TGTGCCAGCAGCCAAGGCCCGGGACTAGAGACAGTCGGGGAGCTGTTTTTT. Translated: CASSQGPGLETVGELFF.

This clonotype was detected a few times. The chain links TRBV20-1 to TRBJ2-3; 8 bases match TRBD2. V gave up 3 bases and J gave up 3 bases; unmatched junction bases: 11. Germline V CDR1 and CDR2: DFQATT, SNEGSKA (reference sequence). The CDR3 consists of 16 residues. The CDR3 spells CSASAGGPSTTDTQYF. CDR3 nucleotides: TGCAGTGCTAGCGCGGGGGGCCCTAGCACGACAGATACGCAGTATTTT.

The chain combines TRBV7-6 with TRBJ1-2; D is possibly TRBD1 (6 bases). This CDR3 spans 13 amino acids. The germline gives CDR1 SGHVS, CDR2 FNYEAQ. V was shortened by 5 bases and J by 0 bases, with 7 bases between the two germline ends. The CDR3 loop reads CASSPGANYGYTF. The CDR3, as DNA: TGTGCCAGCAGCCCAGGGGCTAACTATGGCTACACCTTC.

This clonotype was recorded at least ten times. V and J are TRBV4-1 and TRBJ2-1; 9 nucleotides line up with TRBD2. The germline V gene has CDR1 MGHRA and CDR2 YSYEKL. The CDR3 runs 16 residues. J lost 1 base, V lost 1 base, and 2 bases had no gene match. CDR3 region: CASSQGSGGSYNEQFF. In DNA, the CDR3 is TGCGCCAGCAGCCAAGGTAGCGGGGGATCCTACAATGAGCAGTTCTTC.

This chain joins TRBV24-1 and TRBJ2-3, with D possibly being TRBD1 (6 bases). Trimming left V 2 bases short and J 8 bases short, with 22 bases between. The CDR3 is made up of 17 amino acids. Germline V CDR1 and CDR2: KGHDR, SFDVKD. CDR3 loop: CATSDSILTGRDFTQYF. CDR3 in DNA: TGTGCCACCAGTGATTCTATATTAACAGGGAGAGATTTTACGCAGTATTTT.

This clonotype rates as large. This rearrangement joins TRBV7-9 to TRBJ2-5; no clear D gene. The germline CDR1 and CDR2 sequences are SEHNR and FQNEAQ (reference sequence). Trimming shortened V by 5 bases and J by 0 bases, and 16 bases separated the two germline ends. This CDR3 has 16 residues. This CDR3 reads CASSLTGLQYQETQYF. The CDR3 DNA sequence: TGTGCCAGCAGCCTGACGGGCCTCCAATACCAAGAGACCCAGTACTTC.

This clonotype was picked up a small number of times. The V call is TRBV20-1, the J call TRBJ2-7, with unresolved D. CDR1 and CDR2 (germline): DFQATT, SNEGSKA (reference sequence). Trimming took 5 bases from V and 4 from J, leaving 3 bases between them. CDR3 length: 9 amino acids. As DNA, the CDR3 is TGCAGTGCTGGTTACGAGCAGTACTTC. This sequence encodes CSAGYEQYF.

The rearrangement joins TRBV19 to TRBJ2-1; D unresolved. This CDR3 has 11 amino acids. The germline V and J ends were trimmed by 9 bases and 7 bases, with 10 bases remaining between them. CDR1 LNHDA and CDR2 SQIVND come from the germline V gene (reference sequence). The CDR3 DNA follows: TGTGCCAGCTCAGCCGGGAATGAGCAGTTCTTC. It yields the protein CASSAGNEQFF.

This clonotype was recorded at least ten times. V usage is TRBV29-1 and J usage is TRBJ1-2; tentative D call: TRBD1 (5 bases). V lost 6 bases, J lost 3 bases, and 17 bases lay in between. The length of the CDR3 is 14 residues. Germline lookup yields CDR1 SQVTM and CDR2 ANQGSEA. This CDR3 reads CSVESPGTYYGYTF. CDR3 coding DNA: TGCAGCGTCGAATCCCCGGGGACCTACTATGGCTACACCTTC.

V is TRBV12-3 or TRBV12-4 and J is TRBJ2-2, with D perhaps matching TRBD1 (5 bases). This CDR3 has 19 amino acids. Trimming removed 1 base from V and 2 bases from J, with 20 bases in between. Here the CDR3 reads CASSLGGRWLPDNTGELFF. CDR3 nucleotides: TGTGCCAGCAGTTTAGGGGGCAGGTGGCTTCCCGATAACACCGGGGAGCTGTTTTTT.

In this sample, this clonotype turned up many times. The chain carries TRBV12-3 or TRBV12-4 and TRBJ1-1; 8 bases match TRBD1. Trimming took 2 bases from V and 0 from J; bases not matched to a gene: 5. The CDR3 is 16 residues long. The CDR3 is CASSLRLGQVNTEAFF. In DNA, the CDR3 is TGTGCCAGCAGTTTACGATTGGGACAGGTGAACACTGAAGCTTTCTTT.

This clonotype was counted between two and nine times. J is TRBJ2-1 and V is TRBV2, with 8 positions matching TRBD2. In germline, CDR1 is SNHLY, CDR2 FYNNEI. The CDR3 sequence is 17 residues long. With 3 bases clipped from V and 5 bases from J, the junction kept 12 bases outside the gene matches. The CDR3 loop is CASSDRDSGGVHNEQFF. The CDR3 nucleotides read TGTGCCAGCAGTGATAGGGATTCCGGGGGGGTCCACAATGAGCAGTTCTTC. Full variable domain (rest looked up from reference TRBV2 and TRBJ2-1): EPEVTQTPSHQVTQMGQEVILRCVPISNHLYFYWYRQILGQKVEFLVSFYNNEISEKSEIFDDQFSVERPDGSNFTLKIRSTKLEDSAMYFCASSDRDSGGVHNEQFFGPGTRLTVL.

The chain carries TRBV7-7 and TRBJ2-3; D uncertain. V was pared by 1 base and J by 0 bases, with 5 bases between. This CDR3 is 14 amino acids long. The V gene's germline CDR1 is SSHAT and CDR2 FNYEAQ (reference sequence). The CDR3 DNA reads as TGTGCCAGCAGCTTAGGTTCTAGCACAGATACGCAGTATTTT. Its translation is CASSLGSSTDTQYF.

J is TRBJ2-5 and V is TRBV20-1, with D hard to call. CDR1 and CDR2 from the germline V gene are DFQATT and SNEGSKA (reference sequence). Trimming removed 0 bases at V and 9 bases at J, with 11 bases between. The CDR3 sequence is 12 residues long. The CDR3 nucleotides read TGCAGTGCTAGAGACTCCGACATGGCCCAGTACTTC. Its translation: CSARDSDMAQYF.

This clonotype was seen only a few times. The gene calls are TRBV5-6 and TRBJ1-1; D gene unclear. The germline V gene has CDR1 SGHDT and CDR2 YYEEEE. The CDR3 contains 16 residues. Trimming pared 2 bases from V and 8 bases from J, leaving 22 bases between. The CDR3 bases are TGTGCCAGCAGCTTCGCTTTCGGGCCTTCCACAGAAGAAGCTTTCTTT. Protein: CASSFAFGPSTEEAFF.

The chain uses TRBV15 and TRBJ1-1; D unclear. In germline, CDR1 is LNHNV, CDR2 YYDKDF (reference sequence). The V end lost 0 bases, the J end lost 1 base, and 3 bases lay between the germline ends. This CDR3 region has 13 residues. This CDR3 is CATSREPNTEAFF. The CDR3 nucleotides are TGTGCCACCAGCAGAGAACCGAACACTGAAGCTTTCTTT.

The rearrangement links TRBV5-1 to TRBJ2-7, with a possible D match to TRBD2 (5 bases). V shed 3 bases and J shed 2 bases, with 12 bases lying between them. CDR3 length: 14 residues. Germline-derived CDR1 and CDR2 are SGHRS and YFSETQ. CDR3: CASSWETSTYEQYF. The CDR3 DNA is TGCGCCAGCAGCTGGGAGACTTCTACCTACGAGCAGTACTTC.